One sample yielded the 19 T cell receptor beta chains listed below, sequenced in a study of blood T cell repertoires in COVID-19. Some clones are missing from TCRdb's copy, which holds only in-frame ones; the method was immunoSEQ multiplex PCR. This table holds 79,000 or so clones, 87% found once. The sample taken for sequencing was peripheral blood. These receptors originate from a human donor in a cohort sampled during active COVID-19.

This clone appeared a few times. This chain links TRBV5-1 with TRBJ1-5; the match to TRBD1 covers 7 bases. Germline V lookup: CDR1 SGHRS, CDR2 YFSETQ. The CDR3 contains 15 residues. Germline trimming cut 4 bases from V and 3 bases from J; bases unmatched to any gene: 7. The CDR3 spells CASSPHTGVNQPQHF. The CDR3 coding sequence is TGCGCCAGCAGCCCCCATACAGGGGTCAATCAGCCCCAGCATTTT.

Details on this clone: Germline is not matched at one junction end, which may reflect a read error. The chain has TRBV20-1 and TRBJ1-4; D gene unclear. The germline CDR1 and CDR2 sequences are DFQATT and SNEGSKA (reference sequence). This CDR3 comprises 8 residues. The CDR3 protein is CSARGGTF. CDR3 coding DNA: TGCAGTGCTAGAGGTGGCACTTTT.

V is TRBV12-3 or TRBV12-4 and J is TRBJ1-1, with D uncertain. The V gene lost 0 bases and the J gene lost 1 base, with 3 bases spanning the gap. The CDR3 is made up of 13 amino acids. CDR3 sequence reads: CASSLARNTEAFF. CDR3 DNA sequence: TGTGCCAGCAGTTTAGCCCGGAACACTGAAGCTTTCTTT.

CDR3 protein: CASSLTGPYEQYF. CDR3 nucleotides: TGTGCCAGCAGTTTGACAGGGCCCTACGAGCAGTACTTC. The chain links TRBV28 to TRBJ2-7, with 7 nucleotides matching TRBD1. Trimming took 3 bases from V and 2 from J; bases not matched to a gene: 1. The V gene's germline CDR1 is MDHEN and CDR2 SYDVKM. There are 13 residues in the CDR3.

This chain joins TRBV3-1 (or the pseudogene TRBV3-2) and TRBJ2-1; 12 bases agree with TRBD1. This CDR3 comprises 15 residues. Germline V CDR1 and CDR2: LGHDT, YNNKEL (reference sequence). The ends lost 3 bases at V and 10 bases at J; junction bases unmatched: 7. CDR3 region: CASSHSGTGGAEQFF. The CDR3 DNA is TGTGCCAGCAGCCATTCCGGGACAGGGGGCGCCGAGCAGTTCTTC.

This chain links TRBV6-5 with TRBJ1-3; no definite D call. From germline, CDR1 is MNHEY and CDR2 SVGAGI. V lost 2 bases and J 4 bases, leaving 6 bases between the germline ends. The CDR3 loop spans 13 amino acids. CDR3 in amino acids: CASSYGGGNTIYF. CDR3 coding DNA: TGTGCCAGCAGTTACGGCGGAGGAAACACCATATATTTT.

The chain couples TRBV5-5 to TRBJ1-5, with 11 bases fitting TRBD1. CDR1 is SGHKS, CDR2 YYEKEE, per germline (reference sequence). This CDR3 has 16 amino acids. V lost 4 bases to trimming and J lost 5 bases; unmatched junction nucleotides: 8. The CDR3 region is CASSQGGQGADQPQHF. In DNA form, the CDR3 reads TGTGCCAGCAGCCAAGGAGGACAGGGGGCCGATCAGCCCCAGCATTTT.

This CDR3 is CASSYSLPPRDTQYF. Written as DNA, the CDR3 is TGTGCCAGCAGTTACTCGCTACCCCCCAGGGATACGCAGTATTTT. This chain joins TRBV6-2 or TRBV6-3 and TRBJ2-3; D uncertain. Germline CDR1 and CDR2: MNHEY and SVGEGT. There are 15 residues in the CDR3. Trimming stripped 0 bases from V and 6 bases from J, with 13 bases between.

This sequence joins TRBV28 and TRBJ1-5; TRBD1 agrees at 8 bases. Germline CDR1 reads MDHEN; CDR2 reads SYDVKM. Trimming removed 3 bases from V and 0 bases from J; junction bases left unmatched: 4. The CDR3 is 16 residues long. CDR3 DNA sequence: TGTGCCAGCAGTTTTGGACAGGGTTATAGCAATCAGCCCCAGCATTTT. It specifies CASSFGQGYSNQPQHF.

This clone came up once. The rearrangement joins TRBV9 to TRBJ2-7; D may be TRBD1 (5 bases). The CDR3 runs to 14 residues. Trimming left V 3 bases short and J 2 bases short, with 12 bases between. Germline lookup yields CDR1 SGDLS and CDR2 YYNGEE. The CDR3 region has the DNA TGTGCCAGCAGCGCGGACACGCTGACCTACGAGCAGTACTTC. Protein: CASSADTLTYEQYF.

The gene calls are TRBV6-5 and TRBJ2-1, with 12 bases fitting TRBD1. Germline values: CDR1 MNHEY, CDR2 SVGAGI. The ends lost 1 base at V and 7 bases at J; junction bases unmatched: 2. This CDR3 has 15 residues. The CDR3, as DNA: TGTGCCAGCAGTTACTGGGGACAGGGGGCTAATGAGCAGTTCTTC. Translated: CASSYWGQGANEQFF.

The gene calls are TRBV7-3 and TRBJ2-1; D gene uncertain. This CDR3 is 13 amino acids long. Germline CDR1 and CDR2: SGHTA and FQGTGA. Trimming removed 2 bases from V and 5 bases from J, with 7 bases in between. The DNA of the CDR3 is TGTGCCAGCAGCTTAGGCGAGGACAATGAGCAGTTCTTC. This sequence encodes CASSLGEDNEQFF.

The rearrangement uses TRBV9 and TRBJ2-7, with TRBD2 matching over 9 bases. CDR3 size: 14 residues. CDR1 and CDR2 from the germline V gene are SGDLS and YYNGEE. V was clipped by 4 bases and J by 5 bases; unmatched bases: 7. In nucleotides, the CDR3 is TGTGCCAGCAGCTTCACTAGCGGGTCCGACGAGCAGTACTTC. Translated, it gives CASSFTSGSDEQYF.

This chain's CDR3 is CASSTGLAGTDTQYF. The CDR3 coding sequence is TGCGCCAGCAGCACCGGACTAGCGGGAACAGATACGCAGTATTTT. The gene calls are TRBV5-1 and TRBJ2-3, with TRBD2 matching 12 bases. CDR1 is SGHRS, CDR2 YFSETQ, per germline. CDR3 length: 15 amino acids. V lost 4 bases, J lost 3 bases, and 3 bases stayed unmatched.

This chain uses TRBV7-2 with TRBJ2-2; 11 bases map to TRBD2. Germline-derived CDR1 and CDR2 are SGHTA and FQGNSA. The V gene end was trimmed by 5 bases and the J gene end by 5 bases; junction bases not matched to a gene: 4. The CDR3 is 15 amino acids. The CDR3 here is CASSPGTSGTGELFF. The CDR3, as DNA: TGTGCCAGCAGCCCCGGGACTAGCGGTACCGGGGAGCTGTTTTTT. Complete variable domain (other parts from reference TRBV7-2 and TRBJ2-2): GAGVSQSPSNKVTEKGKDVELRCDPISGHTALYWYRQSLGQGLEFLIYFQGNSAPDKSGLPSDRFSAERTGGSVSTLTIQRTQQEDSAVYLCASSPGTSGTGELFFGEGSRLTVL.

CDR3 nucleotides: TGTGCCAGCAGCCAAGCCGGGAGGGCCAATGAGCAGTTCTTC. Translated: CASSQAGRANEQFF. The chain links TRBV4-2 to TRBJ2-1, with 8 bases aligning to TRBD2. Germline loops: CDR1 LGHNA, CDR2 YNFKEQ. The CDR3 extends over 14 amino acids. The junction had 2 bases not matched to a gene; V was cut back by 1 base and J by 6 bases.

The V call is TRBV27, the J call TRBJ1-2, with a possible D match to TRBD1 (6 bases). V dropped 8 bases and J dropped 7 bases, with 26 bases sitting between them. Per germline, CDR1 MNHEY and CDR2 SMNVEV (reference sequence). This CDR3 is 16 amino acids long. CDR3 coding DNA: TGTGCCAGCGGAGCGGTCCGGGCCCCCAGCAGGGGTGGCTACACCTTC. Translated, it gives CASGAVRAPSRGGYTF.

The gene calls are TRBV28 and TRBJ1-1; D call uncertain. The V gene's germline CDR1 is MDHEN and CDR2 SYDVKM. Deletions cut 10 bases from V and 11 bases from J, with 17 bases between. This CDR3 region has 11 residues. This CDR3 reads CATGPLGRAFF. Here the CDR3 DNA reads TGTGCCACCGGGCCTTTAGGGAGGGCTTTCTTT.

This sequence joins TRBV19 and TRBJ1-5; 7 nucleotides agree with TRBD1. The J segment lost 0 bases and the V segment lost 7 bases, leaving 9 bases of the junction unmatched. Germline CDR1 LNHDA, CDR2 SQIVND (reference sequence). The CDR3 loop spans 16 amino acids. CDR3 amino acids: CASKSGTVYSNQPQHF. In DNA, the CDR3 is TGTGCCAGTAAATCCGGGACAGTCTATAGCAATCAGCCCCAGCATTTT.